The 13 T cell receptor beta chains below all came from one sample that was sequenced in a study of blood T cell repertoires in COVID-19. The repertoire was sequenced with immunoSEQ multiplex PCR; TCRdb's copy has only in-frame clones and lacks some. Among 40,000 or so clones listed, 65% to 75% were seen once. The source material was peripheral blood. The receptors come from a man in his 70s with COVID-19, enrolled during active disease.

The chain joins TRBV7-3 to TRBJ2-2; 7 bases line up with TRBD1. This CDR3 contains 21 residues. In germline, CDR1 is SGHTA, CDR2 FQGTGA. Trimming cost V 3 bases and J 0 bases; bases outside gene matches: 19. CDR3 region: CASSFFPVQGQADPNTGELFF. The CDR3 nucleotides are TGTGCCAGCAGCTTTTTTCCCGTTCAAGGACAGGCCGATCCGAACACCGGGGAGCTGTTTTTT.

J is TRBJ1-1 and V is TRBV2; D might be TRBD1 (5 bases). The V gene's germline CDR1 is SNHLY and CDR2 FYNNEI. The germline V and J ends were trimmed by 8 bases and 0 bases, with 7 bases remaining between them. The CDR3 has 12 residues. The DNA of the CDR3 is TGTGCCAGCGGGGCCCTGAACACTGAAGCTTTCTTT. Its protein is CASGALNTEAFF.

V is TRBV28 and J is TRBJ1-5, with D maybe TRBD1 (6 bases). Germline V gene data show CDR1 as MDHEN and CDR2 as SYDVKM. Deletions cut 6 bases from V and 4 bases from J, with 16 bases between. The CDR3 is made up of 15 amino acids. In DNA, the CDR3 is TGTGCCAGCAGCCTAGGGGACATAATTAATCAGCCCCAGCATTTT. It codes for CASSLGDIINQPQHF.

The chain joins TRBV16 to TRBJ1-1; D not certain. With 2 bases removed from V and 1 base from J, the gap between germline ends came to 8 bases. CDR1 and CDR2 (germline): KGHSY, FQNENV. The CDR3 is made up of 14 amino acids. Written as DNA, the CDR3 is TGTGCCAGCAGCCAACAGGCTCAGAACACTGAAGCTTTCTTT. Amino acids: CASSQQAQNTEAFF.

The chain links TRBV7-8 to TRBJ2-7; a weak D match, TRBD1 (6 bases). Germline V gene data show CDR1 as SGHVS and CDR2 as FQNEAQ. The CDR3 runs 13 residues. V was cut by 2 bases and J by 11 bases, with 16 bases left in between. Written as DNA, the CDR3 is TGTGCCAGCAGCTTAACCCGGAGGCCAGGGGAGTACTTC. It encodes CASSLTRRPGEYF.

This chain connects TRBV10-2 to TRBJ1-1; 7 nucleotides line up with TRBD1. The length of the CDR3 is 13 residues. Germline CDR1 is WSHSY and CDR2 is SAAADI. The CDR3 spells CATQGGSVTEAFF. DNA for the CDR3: TGCGCTACTCAGGGGGGCTCCGTCACTGAAGCTTTCTTT.

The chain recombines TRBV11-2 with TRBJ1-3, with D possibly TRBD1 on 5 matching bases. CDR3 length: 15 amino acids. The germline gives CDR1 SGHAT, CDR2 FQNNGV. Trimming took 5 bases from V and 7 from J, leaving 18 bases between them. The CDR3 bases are TGTGCCAGCAGCGCGAGCGGGACTCCGGGGAACACCATATATTTT. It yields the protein CASSASGTPGNTIYF. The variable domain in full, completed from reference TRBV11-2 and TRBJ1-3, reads EAGVAQSPRYKIIEKRQSVAFWCNPISGHATLYWYQQILGQGPKLLIQFQNNGVVDDSQLPKDRFSAERLKGVDSTLKIQPAKLEDSAVYLCASSASGTPGNTIYFGEGSWLTVV.

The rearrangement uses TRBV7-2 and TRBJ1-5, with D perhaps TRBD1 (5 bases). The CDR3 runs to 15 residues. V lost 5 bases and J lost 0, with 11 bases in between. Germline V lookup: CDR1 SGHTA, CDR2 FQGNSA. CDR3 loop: CASSPQGYSNQPQHF. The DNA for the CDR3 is TGTGCCAGCAGCCCGCAGGGTTATAGCAATCAGCCCCAGCATTTT.

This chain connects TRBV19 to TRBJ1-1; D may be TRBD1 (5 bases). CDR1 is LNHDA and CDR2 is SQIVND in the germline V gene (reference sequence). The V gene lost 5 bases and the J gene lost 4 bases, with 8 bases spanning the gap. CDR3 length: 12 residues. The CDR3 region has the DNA TGTGCCAGTAGTGACGGGGGCACTGAAGCTTTCTTT. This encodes CASSDGGTEAFF.

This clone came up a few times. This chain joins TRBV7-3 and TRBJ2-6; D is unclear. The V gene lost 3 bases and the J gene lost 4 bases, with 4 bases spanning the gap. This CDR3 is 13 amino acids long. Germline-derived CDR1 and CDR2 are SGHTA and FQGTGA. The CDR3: CASSFQGANVLTF. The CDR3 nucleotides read TGTGCCAGCAGCTTCCAGGGGGCCAACGTCCTGACTTTC.

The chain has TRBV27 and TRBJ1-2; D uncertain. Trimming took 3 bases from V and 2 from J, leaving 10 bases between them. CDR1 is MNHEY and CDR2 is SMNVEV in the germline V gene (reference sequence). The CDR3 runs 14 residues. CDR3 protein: CASSFRGLNYGYTF. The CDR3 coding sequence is TGTGCCAGCAGTTTCAGAGGATTAAACTATGGCTACACCTTC.

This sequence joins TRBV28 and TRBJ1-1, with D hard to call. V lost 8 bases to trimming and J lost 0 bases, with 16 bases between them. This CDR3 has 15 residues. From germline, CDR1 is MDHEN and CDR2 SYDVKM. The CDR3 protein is CASPPGSGMNTEAFF. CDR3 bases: TGTGCCAGCCCCCCGGGGAGTGGGATGAACACTGAAGCTTTCTTT.

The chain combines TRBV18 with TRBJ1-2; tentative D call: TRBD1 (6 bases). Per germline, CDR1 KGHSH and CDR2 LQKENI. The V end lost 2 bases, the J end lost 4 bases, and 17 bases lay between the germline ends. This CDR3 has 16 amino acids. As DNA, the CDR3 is TGTGCCAGCTCACCATTTAGTCAGGGGACCAGCTATGGCTACACCTTC. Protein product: CASSPFSQGTSYGYTF.